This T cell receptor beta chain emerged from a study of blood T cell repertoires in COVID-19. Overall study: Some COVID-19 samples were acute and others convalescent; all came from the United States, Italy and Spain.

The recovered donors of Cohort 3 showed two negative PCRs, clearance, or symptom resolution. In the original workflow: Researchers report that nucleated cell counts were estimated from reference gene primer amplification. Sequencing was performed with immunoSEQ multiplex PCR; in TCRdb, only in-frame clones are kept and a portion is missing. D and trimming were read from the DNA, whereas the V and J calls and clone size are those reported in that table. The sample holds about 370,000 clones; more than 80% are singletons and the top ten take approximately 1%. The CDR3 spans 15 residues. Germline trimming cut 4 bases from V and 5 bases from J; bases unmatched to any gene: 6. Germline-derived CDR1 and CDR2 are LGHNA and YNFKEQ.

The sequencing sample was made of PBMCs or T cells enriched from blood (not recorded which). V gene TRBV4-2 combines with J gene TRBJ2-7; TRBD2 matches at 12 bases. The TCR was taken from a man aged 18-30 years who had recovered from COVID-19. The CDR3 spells CASSRSRTSGDEQYF. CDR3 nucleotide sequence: TGTGCCAGCAGCCGCAGCAGGACTAGCGGGGACGAGCAGTACTTC.